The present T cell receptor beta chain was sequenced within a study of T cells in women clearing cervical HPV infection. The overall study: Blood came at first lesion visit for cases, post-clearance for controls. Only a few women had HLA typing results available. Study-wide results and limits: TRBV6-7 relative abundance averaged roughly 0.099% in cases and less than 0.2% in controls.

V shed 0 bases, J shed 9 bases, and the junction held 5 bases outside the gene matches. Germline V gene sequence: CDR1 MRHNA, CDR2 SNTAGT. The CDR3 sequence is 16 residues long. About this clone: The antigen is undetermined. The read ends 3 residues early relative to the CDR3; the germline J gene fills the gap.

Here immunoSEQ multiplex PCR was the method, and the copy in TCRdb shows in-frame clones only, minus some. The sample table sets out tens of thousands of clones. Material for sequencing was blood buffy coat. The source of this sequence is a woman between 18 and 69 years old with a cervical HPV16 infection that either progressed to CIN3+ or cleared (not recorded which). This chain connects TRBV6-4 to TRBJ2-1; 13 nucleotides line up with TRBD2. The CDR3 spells CASSDSRTSGRAEQFF. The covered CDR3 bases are TGTGCCAGCAGTGACTCTAGGACTAGCGGGAGAGCTGAG.